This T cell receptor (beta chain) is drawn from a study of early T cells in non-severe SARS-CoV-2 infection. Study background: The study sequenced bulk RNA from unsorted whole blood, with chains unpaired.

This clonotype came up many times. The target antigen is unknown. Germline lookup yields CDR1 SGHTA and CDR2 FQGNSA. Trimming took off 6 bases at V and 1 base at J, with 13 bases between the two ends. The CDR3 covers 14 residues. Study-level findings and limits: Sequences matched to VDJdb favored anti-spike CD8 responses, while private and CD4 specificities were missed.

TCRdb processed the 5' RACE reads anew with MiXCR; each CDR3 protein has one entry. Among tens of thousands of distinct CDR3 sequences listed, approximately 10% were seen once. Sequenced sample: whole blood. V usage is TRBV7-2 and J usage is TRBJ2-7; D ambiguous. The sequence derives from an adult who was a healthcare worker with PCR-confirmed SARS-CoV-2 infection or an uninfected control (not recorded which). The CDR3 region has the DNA TGTGCCAGCAGACCGCAGGAGACTTCCTACGAGCAGTACTTC. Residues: CASRPQETSYEQYF.